These 30 T cell receptor beta chains originate from one sample sequenced in a study of CD8+ T cells in alopecia areata. Pooled cutaneous lymph node cells were sorted using CD4, CD8alpha, NKG2D, NKG2ACE and other markers. cDNA reverse transcribed from extracted RNA served as the sequencing template. Some clones are missing from TCRdb's copy, which holds only in-frame ones; the method was immunoSEQ multiplex PCR. This sample comprises 200,000 to 300,000 clones, none seen once only. Input material: CD4+ T cells sorted from a lymph node. The origin of the receptors is a C3H/HeJ mouse with alopecia areata. The strain bears MHC haplotype H2-k.

Points on this clone: Gene names and germline refer to mouse. The read halts 4 residues ahead of the CDR3 end, with the missing end drawn from the germline J gene. The chain links TRBV19 to TRBJ2-3; 7 nucleotides align to TRBD2. Germline lookup yields CDR1 FNHDT and CDR2 SITEND (reference sequence). Trimming took 4 bases from V and 0 from J; bases not matched to a gene: 8. This CDR3 has 16 residues. The sequenced CDR3 bases are TGTGCCAGCAGTCCCCCGGGACTGTTTAGTGCAGAA. Its translation is CASSPPGLFSAE. The CDR3 reads in full as CASSPPGLFSAETLYF.

A note on this clone: The gene symbols are mouse symbols. The observed sequence ends 4 residues before the CDR3 terminus, with the missing tail filled in from the germline J gene. The same CDR3 arises from other DNA sequences in this sample as well. The chain employs TRBV13-1 and TRBJ2-7; tentative D call: TRBD1 (5 bases). Germline V lookup: CDR1 NSHNY, CDR2 SYGAGN. The CDR3 totals 13 residues. V lost 1 base and J 2 bases, leaving 7 bases between the germline ends. Incomplete CDR3 DNA: TGTGCCAGCAGTGATAGAGGGGCCTAT. Its protein product is CASSDRGAY. The whole CDR3 protein is CASSDRGAYEQYF.

As regards this clone: Gene and germline names: mouse. The CDR3 is cut off 4 residues early in the read; its end comes from the germline J gene. The V gene is TRBV12-1, the J gene TRBJ2-1, with a possible D match to TRBD1 (6 bases). Per germline, CDR1 SGHSN and CDR2 HYEKVE. CDR3 length equals 13 residues. Trimming removed 4 bases from V and 3 bases from J, with 9 bases in between. CDR3 in amino acids: CASSSGVYAEQFF. CDR3 DNA (partial): TGTGCCAGCTCCTCAGGGGTCTATGCT. The full variable domain, with the rest looked up from reference TRBV12-1 and TRBJ2-1, is DSGVVQSPRHIIKEKGGRSVLTCIPISGHSNVVWYQQTLGKELKFLIQHYEKVERDKGFLPSRFSVQQFDDYHSEMNMSALELEDSAMYFCASSSGVYAEQFFGPGTRLTVL.

This clone was detected a few times. Here the gene names and germline are mouse. The sequenced part of the CDR3 DNA is TGTGCCAGCGGTGATACTGGGGCGGGGGGTGCAGAA. Amino acids: CASGDTGAGGAE. In full, the CDR3 reads CASGDTGAGGAETLYF. The chain recombines TRBV13-2 with TRBJ2-3; TRBD2 agrees at 7 bases. The read is 4 residues too short to cover the CDR3 end, so that end is filled in from the germline J gene. The J segment lost 1 base and the V segment lost 1 base, leaving 6 bases of the junction unmatched. Germline V gives CDR1 NNHNN, CDR2 SYGAGS (reference sequence). The CDR3 has 16 residues.

This clone has only a few counts. Genes and germline come from the mouse. The CDR3 end lies 4 residues beyond the end of the read and is filled in from the germline J gene. This sequence joins TRBV14 and TRBJ2-5; TRBD2 matches 11 bases. Germline CDR1 SGHDT, CDR2 FRDEAV. The CDR3 runs to 16 residues. V trimming: 4 bases; J trimming: 2 bases; junction bases outside the gene matches: 6. CDR3 bases read: TGTGCCAGCAGTCTTACTGGGGGGGCCTTCCAAGAC. It codes for CASSLTGGAFQD. The whole CDR3 is CASSLTGGAFQDTQYF.

Turning to this clone: The gene symbols are mouse symbols. The CDR3 spells CASRRDWGEDTQYF. CDR3 DNA, as far as it was read: TGTGCCAGCAGGAGGGACTGGGGGGAAGAC. This chain links TRBV19 with TRBJ2-5, with TRBD2 identical over 12 bases. The read terminates 4 residues ahead of where the CDR3 ends, so the germline J gene completes it. The CDR3 contains 14 residues. The V gene's germline CDR1 is FNHDT and CDR2 SITEND (reference sequence).

This clone was detected only a few times. Gene names follow the mouse nomenclature. The sequenced fragment ends 4 residues before the CDR3 boundary, so the rest is inferred from the germline J gene. This CDR3 is also generated by other DNA sequences in the sample. V gene TRBV31 combines with J gene TRBJ1-2, with 10 nucleotides matching TRBD1. Unmatched junction bases numbered 3, after V lost 2 bases and J lost 3 bases. CDR3 length: 14 residues. Germline V gene lookup returns CDR1 GKSSPN and CDR2 SITVG. The CDR3 sequence: CAWSLTGGDSDYTF. The covered CDR3 bases are TGTGCCTGGAGTTTGACAGGGGGCGACTCC.

Comment on this clone: The gene names here belong to mouse. From the germline J gene comes the end of the CDR3, since the read stops 4 residues before it. The genes are TRBV17 and TRBJ2-2, with TRBD2 matching over 13 bases. V was pared by 3 bases and J by 6 bases, with 4 bases of the junction left unmatched. CDR3 size: 16 residues. The germline V gene encodes CDR1 MNHDT and CDR2 YYDKIL. The CDR3 bases that were read are TGTGCTAGCAGTAGGGACTGGGGGGGCGCTCCCGGG. This translates into CASSRDWGGAPG. In full, the CDR3 reads CASSRDWGGAPGQLYF.

With regard to this clone: The listed genes are named as in mouse. The read halts 4 residues ahead of the CDR3 end, with the missing end drawn from the germline J gene. J is TRBJ2-1 and V is TRBV31; TRBD1 matches at 8 bases. CDR1 and CDR2 (germline): GKSSPN, SITVG. CDR3 length: 14 amino acids. The CDR3 bases that were read are TGTGCCTGGAGTCTCCAGGGGGCATTGGCT. This sequence encodes CAWSLQGALA. The full CDR3 protein is CAWSLQGALAEQFF. The whole variable domain, filled in from reference TRBV31 and TRBJ2-1, reads AQTIHQWPVAEIKAVGSPLSLGCTIKGKSSPNLYWYWQATGGTLQQLFYSITVGQVESVVQLNLSASRPKDDQFILSTEKLLLSHSGFYLCAWSLQGALAEQFFGPGTRLTVL.

This clone has only a few counts. Germline and genes here are mouse. The sequence runs out 4 residues before the end of the CDR3; the remainder is reconstructed from the germline J gene. This same CDR3 is encoded by further DNA sequences in the sample. V and J are TRBV1 and TRBJ2-2; the match to TRBD1 covers 10 bases. CDR3 length equals 15 residues. Germline V gene data show CDR1 as NSQYPW and CDR2 as LRSPGD (reference sequence). V lost 6 bases, J lost 2 bases, and 3 bases stayed unmatched. CDR3 region: CTCSRQGANTGQLYF. The covered CDR3 bases are TGCACCTGCAGCCGACAGGGGGCGAACACCGGG. Combining the CDR3 with reference TRBV1 and TRBJ2-2 gives the whole variable domain VTLLEQNPRWRLVPRGQAVNLRCILKNSQYPWMSWYQQDLQKQLQWLFTLRSPGDKEVKSLPGADYLATRVTDTELRLQVANMSQGRTLYCTCSRQGANTGQLYFGEGSKLTVL.

As for this clone: Gene names follow the mouse nomenclature. Sequencing ends 4 residues short of the CDR3 end; the germline J gene provides the rest. This chain uses TRBV13-1 with TRBJ2-2; D may be TRBD2 (7 bases). The V gene lost 0 bases and the J gene lost 3 bases, with 12 bases spanning the gap. Germline loops: CDR1 NSHNY, CDR2 SYGAGN. The CDR3 consists of 16 residues. The CDR3 reads CASSDAWGAYTGQLYF. The covered CDR3 bases are TGTGCCAGCAGTGATGCATGGGGGGCGTACACCGGG.

This clone was observed a few times. Germline and genes here are mouse. The sequenced fragment ends 4 residues before the CDR3 boundary, so the rest is inferred from the germline J gene. The same CDR3 arises from other DNA sequences in this sample as well. V is TRBV13-3 and J is TRBJ2-3; D remains unclear. This CDR3 is built from 14 residues. The V end lost 1 base, the J end lost 0 bases, and 6 bases lay between the germline ends. Germline CDR1 is NNHDY and CDR2 is SYVADS. CDR3: CASSDRTSAETLYF. Incomplete CDR3 DNA: TGTGCCAGCAGTGATCGCACTAGTGCAGAA.

In the case of this clone: All gene names here are mouse names. Sequencing ends 4 residues short of the CDR3 end; the germline J gene provides the rest. This sequence joins TRBV13-1 and TRBJ2-1, with 9 bases aligning to TRBD2. J was trimmed by 1 base and V by 3 bases; bases with no gene match: 5. Germline CDR1 is NSHNY and CDR2 is SYGAGN. The CDR3 has 16 residues. The CDR3 DNA, read in part, is TGTGCCAGCAGTGCCCCTGGGGGGGGGAACTATGCT. This gives the protein CASSAPGGGNYA. In full, the CDR3 reads CASSAPGGGNYAEQFF.

This clone was picked up a small number of times. Genes here carry mouse names. With the read ending 4 residues before the CDR3 end, the germline J gene is used to fill in that end. The sample holds other DNA sequences that translate to the same CDR3. The J gene is TRBJ2-5, the V gene TRBV1, with TRBD1 matching over 7 bases. Per the germline V gene, CDR1 is NSQYPW and CDR2 is LRSPGD (reference sequence). The CDR3 contains 16 residues. The trim removed 1 base at V and 0 bases at J, leaving 4 bases unmatched. CDR3 bases read: TGCACCTGCAGTGCAGGGACAGGCGTTAACCAAGAC. Translation: CTCSAGTGVNQD. The full-length CDR3 reads as CTCSAGTGVNQDTQYF. The full variable domain, with the rest looked up from reference TRBV1 and TRBJ2-5, is VTLLEQNPRWRLVPRGQAVNLRCILKNSQYPWMSWYQQDLQKQLQWLFTLRSPGDKEVKSLPGADYLATRVTDTELRLQVANMSQGRTLYCTCSAGTGVNQDTQYFGPGTRLLVL.

This clone was seen only a few times. Gene names follow the mouse nomenclature. The read stops 4 residues short of the end of the CDR3; the missing end is completed from the germline J gene. The genes are TRBV4 and TRBJ2-3; 8 positions agree with TRBD2. Germline values: CDR1 LGHDT, CDR2 YNNKQL (reference sequence). The CDR3 length is 15 residues. V gave up 5 bases and J gave up 1 base; unmatched junction bases: 5. CDR3 DNA, as far as it was read: TGTGCCAGCAGCCGCACTGGGGGTGGTGCAGAA. Amino acids: CASSRTGGGAE. From start to end, the CDR3 is CASSRTGGGAETLYF.

Comments on this clone: The gene names given are mouse names. The CDR3 extends 3 residues past the end of the read, so its final part is completed from the germline J gene. The chain has TRBV13-3 and TRBJ1-6; 9 bases map to TRBD1. TRBJ1-6 qualifies as an ORF whose function is uncertain. The germline V gene encodes CDR1 NNHDY and CDR2 SYVADS. This CDR3 is built from 15 residues. V was clipped by 4 bases and J by 5 bases; unmatched bases: 4. CDR3 protein: CASSLGQGNNSPLYF. The sequenced CDR3 bases are TGTGCCAGCAGTCTGGGACAGGGCAATAATTCGCCC.

Of note for this clone: Any gene name here is a mouse gene name. The sequenced fragment ends 4 residues before the CDR3 boundary, so the rest is inferred from the germline J gene. The rearrangement links TRBV5 to TRBJ2-3, with 10 bases fitting TRBD1. This CDR3 is 18 amino acids long. Unmatched junction bases numbered 8, after V lost 0 bases and J lost 2 bases. The germline CDR1 and CDR2 sequences are LGHNA and YNLKQL (reference sequence). The chain's CDR3 is CASSQDVRQGAIAETLYF. CDR3 DNA, as far as it was read: TGTGCCAGCAGCCAAGATGTACGACAGGGGGCCATTGCAGAA.

Comments on this clone: Genes and germline are mouse. The sequence runs out 4 residues before the end of the CDR3; the remainder is reconstructed from the germline J gene. The chain couples TRBV13-2 to TRBJ1-2; TRBD1 might be the D (5 bases). This CDR3 region has 11 residues. V was cut by 5 bases and J by 4 bases, with 6 bases left in between. CDR1 NNHNN and CDR2 SYGAGS come from the germline V gene (reference sequence). The CDR3 DNA, read in part, is TGTGCCAGCGGGGGGGGCTCC. It codes for CASGGGS. In full, the CDR3 reads CASGGGSDYTF.

This clone was seen more than once but under ten times. Germline and genes here are mouse. The read terminates 4 residues ahead of where the CDR3 ends, so the germline J gene completes it. The sample contains more than one DNA sequence encoding this CDR3. The chain couples TRBV13-1 to TRBJ1-2, with 7 bases identical to TRBD1. Trimming cost V 3 bases and J 0 bases; bases outside gene matches: 5. CDR1 NSHNY and CDR2 SYGAGN come from the germline V gene. This CDR3 region has 15 residues. CDR3 in amino acids: CASSASGQANSDYTF. Partial CDR3 DNA: TGTGCCAGCAGTGCCTCAGGACAGGCAAACTCC.

As regards this clone: The genes and germline here are from mouse. Incomplete CDR3 DNA: TGTGCCAGCAGTGACCCGGGACAAGACACA. Its protein product is CASSDPGQDT. The entire CDR3 is CASSDPGQDTEVFF. The chain is built from TRBV13-1 and TRBJ1-1, with a weak D call TRBD1 (6 bases). The DNA ends 4 residues before the CDR3 does, and the rest of the CDR3 is filled in from the germline J gene. Trimming removed 2 bases at V and 3 bases at J, with 11 bases between. CDR1 is NSHNY, CDR2 SYGAGN, per germline. This CDR3 has 14 residues.

In this sample, this clone turned up a few times. Here the gene names and germline are mouse. The read ends 4 residues before the CDR3 terminus; that terminus is restored from the germline J gene. The chain uses TRBV19 and TRBJ1-2, with 9 bases lining up with TRBD1. V was clipped by 4 bases and J by 4 bases; unmatched bases: 5. Germline loops: CDR1 FNHDT, CDR2 SITEND (reference sequence). This CDR3 comprises 14 residues. The CDR3 sequence: CASSLRDRASDYTF. The covered CDR3 bases are TGTGCCAGCAGTCTCCGGGACAGGGCCTCC. Full variable domain (missing parts from reference TRBV19 and TRBJ1-2): GGIITQTPKFLIGQEGQKLTLKCQQNFNHDTMYWYRQDSGKGLRLIYYSITENDLQKGDLSEGYDASREKKSSFSLTVTSAQKNEMAVFLCASSLRDRASDYTFGSGTRLLVI.

This clone was counted between two and nine times. Germline and genes: mouse. Coverage ceases 4 residues before the CDR3 finishes, and the germline J gene fills in the end. The genes are TRBV17 and TRBJ2-5; 8 nucleotides line up with TRBD1. Germline assignment: CDR1 MNHDT and CDR2 YYDKIL. The CDR3 is 14 amino acids. This chain's CDR3 is CASSPGGSRDTQYF. CDR3 DNA, as far as it was read: TGTGCTAGCAGCCCAGGGGGCTCTAGGGAC.

A note on this clone: Mouse gene names apply. The read halts 4 residues ahead of the CDR3 end, with the missing end drawn from the germline J gene. This rearrangement joins TRBV31 to TRBJ2-2; 7 bases are shared with TRBD1. Germline lookup yields CDR1 GKSSPN and CDR2 SITVG. The CDR3 spans 12 residues. V shed 5 bases, J shed 3 bases, and the junction held 0 bases outside the gene matches. The CDR3 DNA, read in part, is TGTGCCTGGCAGGGGGACACCGGG. Translating gives CAWQGDTG. The full CDR3 protein is CAWQGDTGQLYF.

This clone was detected a few times. Mouse gene names and germline throughout. The read gets to within 4 residues of the CDR3 end, and the germline J gene fills in the rest. The chain couples TRBV13-1 to TRBJ1-2; TRBD1 matches at 11 bases. The CDR3 consists of 14 residues. CDR1 and CDR2 (germline): NSHNY, SYGAGN. Germline trimming cut 4 bases from V and 4 bases from J; bases unmatched to any gene: 3. CDR3: CASSRDRGSSDYTF. The DNA read from the CDR3 is TGTGCCAGCAGTAGGGACAGGGGGAGCTCC.

As concerns this clone: The genes and germline here are from mouse. Read data end 4 residues before the CDR3 end; the end is taken from the germline J gene. The chain employs TRBV19 and TRBJ1-1, with D perhaps matching TRBD1 (6 bases). Trimming left V 6 bases short and J 4 bases short, with 13 bases between. The CDR3 extends over 13 amino acids. Germline loops: CDR1 FNHDT, CDR2 SITEND (reference sequence). Incomplete CDR3 DNA: TGTGCCAGCAAGGGGGGCGCGGGCACA. Protein: CASKGGAGT. The CDR3, in full, reads CASKGGAGTEVFF.

This clone was counted at least ten times. Gene names denote mouse genes. The read ends 4 residues before the CDR3 terminus; that terminus is restored from the germline J gene. V is TRBV12-1 and J is TRBJ2-2, with 7 bases matching TRBD1. The CDR3 totals 15 residues. Germline V lookup: CDR1 SGHSN, CDR2 HYEKVE. The J segment lost 1 base and the V segment lost 0 bases, leaving 1 base of the junction unmatched. The DNA read from the CDR3 is TGTGCCAGCTCTCTCACAGGGGAAAACACCGGG. It codes for CASSLTGENTG. The CDR3, in full, reads CASSLTGENTGQLYF.

A few counts support this clone. Genes here carry mouse names. The read ends 4 residues early relative to the CDR3; the germline J gene fills the gap. The chain is built from TRBV1 and TRBJ2-1, with TRBD2 identical over 10 bases. This CDR3 has 15 amino acids. The V gene's germline CDR1 is NSQYPW and CDR2 LRSPGD (reference sequence). V trimming: 1 base; J trimming: 5 bases; junction bases outside the gene matches: 2. The CDR3 reads CTCSAAGLGDAEQFF. CDR3 bases read: TGCACCTGCAGTGCAGCAGGACTGGGGGATGCT.

This clone occurred a few times. The genes are named according to mouse. The CDR3 goes on 4 residues after the read ends, and that part is filled in from the germline J gene. V is TRBV5 and J is TRBJ2-7; 9 bases map to TRBD1. The germline V gene encodes CDR1 LGHNA and CDR2 YNLKQL (reference sequence). CDR3 length: 14 residues. The covered CDR3 bases are TGTGCCAGCAGCCCCAACAGGGGGCTATAT. Its protein product is CASSPNRGLY. The whole CDR3 region reads CASSPNRGLYEQYF.

This clone was counted between two and nine times. These gene names are mouse names. Sequencing ends 4 residues short of the CDR3 end; the germline J gene provides the rest. The rearrangement joins TRBV13-3 to TRBJ2-3; the D gene is possibly TRBD1 (5 bases). CDR3 length: 14 residues. Looked up from germline, CDR1 is NNHDY and CDR2 is SYVADS. V lost 1 base, J lost 3 bases, and 9 bases lay in between. CDR3 bases read: TGTGCCAGCAGTGATCCCAGGGAGGCAGAA. Translated, it gives CASSDPREAE. The full CDR3 reads CASSDPREAETLYF.

This clone has just a few counts. Gene names denote mouse genes. The read stops 3 residues short of the end of the CDR3; the missing end is completed from the germline J gene. Other DNA sequences in this sample translate to the same CDR3. The gene calls are TRBV13-1 and TRBJ1-6; 8 bases line up with TRBD1. TRBJ1-6 falls under the ORF class, with uncertain function. The CDR3 has 14 amino acids. The germline gives CDR1 NSHNY, CDR2 SYGAGN. Trimming cost V 5 bases and J 3 bases; bases outside gene matches: 1. The sequenced part of the CDR3 DNA is TGTGCCAGCAGCGACAGGGGCTATAATTCGCCC. Encoded protein: CASSDRGYNSP. From start to end, the CDR3 is CASSDRGYNSPLYF.